This TCR beta chain comes out of a study of blood T cell repertoires in COVID-19. There are 18 residues in the CDR3. CDR1 and CDR2 from the germline V gene are MDHEN and SYDVKM. Between the trimmed V and J ends, which lost 4 bases and 4 bases, there was a span of 23 bases. Original methodology: Amplification from reference gene primers served as the basis for estimated nucleated cell counts. Repertoires were generated with immunoSEQ multiplex PCR, while TCRdb's copy carries only in-frame clones and drops some. The DNA was the basis for D and trimming; V, J and clone size are from that table. The sample lists 200,000 to 250,000 clones, approximately 80% occurring once.

Specimen: peripheral blood. The V and J genes are TRBV28 and TRBJ2-1, with D perhaps matching TRBD2 (6 bases). This TCR came from a woman between 50 and 59 years old with acute or convalescent COVID-19. CDR3 loop: CASSWGLRGGIRYNEQFF. The CDR3 DNA sequence: TGTGCCAGCAGTTGGGGGTTAAGAGGCGGGATTAGGTACAATGAGCAGTTCTTC.